A single TCR beta chain is shown here with its context. Profiled with immunoSEQ multiplex PCR; TCRdb holds only in-frame clones, not every one. The sample yields just over 80,000 clones, 81% seen once. This record belongs to a study of blood T cell repertoires in COVID-19. Study context: Sample material is recorded as cDNA or gDNA derived from T cells, B-cell-depleted T cells, or PBMCs.

V shed 0 bases and J shed 3 bases, with 9 bases lying between them. This CDR3 is 14 amino acids long. The chain combines TRBV23-1 with TRBJ2-7; D might be TRBD2 (6 bases). TRBV23-1 is an open reading frame, and its role is uncertain. Material for sequencing was peripheral blood. The receptor was derived from a man at least 80 years old with acute or convalescent COVID-19. The CDR3 loop is CASSQSWGDYEQYF. In DNA form, the CDR3 reads TGCGCCAGCAGTCAATCATGGGGGGACTACGAGCAGTACTTC.